A selection of T cell receptor beta chains follows, all from one sample in a study of CD4 T cells in relation to SARS-CoV-2 and coronaviruses. These TCRs are of unknown antigen specificity. This table comes from immunoSEQ multiplex PCR, and its TCRdb copy is limited to in-frame clones, with some not included. In the table there are 27,000 or so clones, 70% to 80% of which are singletons. Sequencing input: CD4+ T cells from PBMCs, cultured in vitro. These receptor sequences come from a human donor in good health. CDR3s include the opening cysteine and the closing phenylalanine or tryptophan. Fields, in order: clone size, J gene, V gene, D gene, CDR3 protein, CDR3 DNA. The D gene is left open where the match is weak. Part of the rows lack a size; the others show once, few, many or a class for expanded clones.

-,TRBJ2-3,TRBV11-2,TRBD2,CASSSPSPGGPTDTQYF,TGTGCCAGCAGCTCCCCCTCACCGGGAGGCCCCACAGATACGCAGTATTTT
-,TRBJ2-1,TRBV21-1,-,CASSKGCGGVTGEQFF,TGTGCCAGCAGCAAAGGTTGCGGGGGGGTGACAGGTGAGCAGTTCTTC
-,TRBJ2-1,TRBV11-3,-,CASSLDSSYNEQFF,TGTGCCAGCAGCTTAGACAGCTCTTACAATGAGCAGTTCTTC
-,TRBJ1-2,TRBV4-3,-,CASSHFQRLNYGYTF,TGCGCCAGCAGCCATTTCCAGAGACTGAACTATGGCTACACCTTC
-,TRBJ2-7,TRBV19,TRBD1,CASSIQTGGHEQYF,TGTGCCAGTAGTATCCAGACAGGGGGCCACGAGCAGTACTTC
once,TRBJ2-7,TRBV6-5,-,CASSYGAGRSYEQYF,TGTGCCAGCAGTTACGGGGCAGGGAGATCCTACGAGCAGTACTTC
-,TRBJ1-2,TRBV4-1,-,CASSQDFKAGGYTF,TGCGCCAGCAGCCAAGATTTCAAGGCTGGGGGCTACACCTTC
-,TRBJ2-2,TRBV5-6,-,CASSFPGDGELFF,TGTGCCAGCAGCTTTCCAGGCGACGGGGAGCTGTTTTTT
-,TRBJ2-3,TRBV6-5,-,CASSPRDLRNTQYF,TGTGCCAGCAGCCCCAGGGACCTCAGGAATACGCAGTATTTT
-,TRBJ2-3,TRBV19,-,CASSIDSTASTDTQYF,TGTGCCAGTAGTATAGACTCGACGGCTAGCACAGATACGCAGTATTTT
-,TRBJ1-1,TRBV12-3/TRBV12-4,-,CASSFDLNTEAFF,TGTGCCAGCAGTTTCGATCTGAACACTGAAGCTTTCTTT
-,TRBJ2-5,TRBV5-1,-,CASSTAGETQYF,TGCGCCAGCTCGACCGCCGGAGAGACCCAGTACTTC
few,TRBJ1-1,TRBV19,-,CASSMLGGNTEAFF,TGTGCCAGTAGTATGCTTGGGGGGAACACTGAAGCTTTCTTT
-,TRBJ1-3,TRBV13,-,CASSSAGTGNTIYF,TGTGCCAGCAGCTCAGCCGGGACAGGAAACACCATATATTTT
-,TRBJ1-5,TRBV12-3/TRBV12-4,-,CASSPGSQPQHF,TGTGCCAGCAGCCCAGGCTCTCAGCCCCAGCATTTT
-,TRBJ2-7,TRBV7-2,-,CASSLDAGSYEQYF,TGTGCCAGCAGCTTAGATGCCGGGAGCTACGAGCAGTACTTC
once,TRBJ1-2,TRBV7-2,-,CASRSTLGGVGYGYTF,TGTGCCAGCAGATCAACATTGGGCGGGGTCGGCTATGGCTACACCTTC
-,TRBJ2-3,TRBV25-1,-,CASSPAASGTDTQYF,TGTGCCAGCAGCCCAGCGGCATCGGGAACAGATACGCAGTATTTT
-,TRBJ1-6,TRBV4-3,TRBD1,CASSQGQGEGSPLHF,TGCGCCAGCAGCCAAGGACAGGGTGAGGGTTCACCCCTCCACTTT
few,TRBJ2-1,TRBV7-3,-,CASSLTRLGGEQFF,TGTGCCAGCAGCTTAACTCGTCTAGGAGGCGAGCAGTTCTTC
few,TRBJ2-3,TRBV5-4,-,CASSLVQHSTDTQYF,TGTGCCAGCAGCTTGGTTCAGCACTCCACAGATACGCAGTATTTT
-,TRBJ1-5,TRBV5-8,TRBD1,CASSLEQGGNQPQHF,TGTGCCAGCAGCTTGGAACAGGGGGGCAATCAGCCCCAGCATTTT